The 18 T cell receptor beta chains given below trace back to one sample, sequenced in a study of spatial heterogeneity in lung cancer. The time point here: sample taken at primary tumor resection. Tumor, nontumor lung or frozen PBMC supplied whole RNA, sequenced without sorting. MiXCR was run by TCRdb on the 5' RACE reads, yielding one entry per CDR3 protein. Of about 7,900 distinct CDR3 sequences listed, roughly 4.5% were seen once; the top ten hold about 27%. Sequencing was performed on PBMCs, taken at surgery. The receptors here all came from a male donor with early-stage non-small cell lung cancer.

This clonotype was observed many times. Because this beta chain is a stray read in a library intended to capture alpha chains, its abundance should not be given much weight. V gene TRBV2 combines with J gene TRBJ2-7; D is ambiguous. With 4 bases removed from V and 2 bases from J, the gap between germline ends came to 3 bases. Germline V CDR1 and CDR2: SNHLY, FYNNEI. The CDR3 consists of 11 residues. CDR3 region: CASSGTYEQYV. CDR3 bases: TGTGCCAGCAGTGGCACCTACGAGCAGTACGTC.

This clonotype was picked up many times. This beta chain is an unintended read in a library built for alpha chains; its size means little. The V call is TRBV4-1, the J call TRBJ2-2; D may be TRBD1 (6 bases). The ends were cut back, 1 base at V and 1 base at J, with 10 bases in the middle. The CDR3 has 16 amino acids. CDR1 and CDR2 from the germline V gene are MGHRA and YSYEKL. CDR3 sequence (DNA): TGCGCCAGCAGCCAAGGGGACATACGGAACACCGGGGAGCTGTTTTTT. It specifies CASSQGDIRNTGELFF.

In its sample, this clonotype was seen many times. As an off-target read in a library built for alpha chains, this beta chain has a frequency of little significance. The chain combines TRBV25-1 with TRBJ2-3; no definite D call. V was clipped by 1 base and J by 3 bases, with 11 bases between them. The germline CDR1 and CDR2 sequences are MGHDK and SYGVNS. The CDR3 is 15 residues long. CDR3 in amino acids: CASSEWGPNTDTQYF. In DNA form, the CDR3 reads TGTGCCAGCAGTGAATGGGGTCCTAATACAGATACGCAGTATTTT.

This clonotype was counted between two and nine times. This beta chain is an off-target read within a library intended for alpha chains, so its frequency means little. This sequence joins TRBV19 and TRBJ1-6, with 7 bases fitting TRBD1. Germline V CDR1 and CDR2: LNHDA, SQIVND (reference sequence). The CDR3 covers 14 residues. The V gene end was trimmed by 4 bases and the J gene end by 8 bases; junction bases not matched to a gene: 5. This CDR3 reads CASSTTGSDSPLHF. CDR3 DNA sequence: TGTGCCAGTAGTACGACAGGGTCGGATTCACCCCTCCACTTT.

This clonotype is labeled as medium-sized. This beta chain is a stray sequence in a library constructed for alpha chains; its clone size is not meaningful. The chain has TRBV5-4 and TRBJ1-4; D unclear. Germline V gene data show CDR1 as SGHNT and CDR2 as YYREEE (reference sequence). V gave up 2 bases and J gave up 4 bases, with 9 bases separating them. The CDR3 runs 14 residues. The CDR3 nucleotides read TGTGCCAGCAGCTTAAGGGATGGTAATGAAAAACTGTTTTTT. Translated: CASSLRDGNEKLFF.

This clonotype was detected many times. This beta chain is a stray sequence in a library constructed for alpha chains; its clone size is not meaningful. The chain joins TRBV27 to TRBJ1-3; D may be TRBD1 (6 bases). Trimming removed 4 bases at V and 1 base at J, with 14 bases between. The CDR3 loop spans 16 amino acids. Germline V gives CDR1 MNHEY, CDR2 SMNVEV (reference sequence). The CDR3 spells CASSSLDSTSGNTIYF. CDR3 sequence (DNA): TGTGCCAGCAGTTCACTGGACAGTACATCTGGAAACACCATATATTTT.

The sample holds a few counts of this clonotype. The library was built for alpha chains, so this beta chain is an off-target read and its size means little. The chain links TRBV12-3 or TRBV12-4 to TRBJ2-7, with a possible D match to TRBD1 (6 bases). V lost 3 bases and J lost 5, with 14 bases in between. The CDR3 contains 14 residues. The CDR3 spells CASSLGQGVHEQYF. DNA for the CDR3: TGTGCCAGCAGTTTGGGACAAGGGGTGCACGAGCAGTACTTC.

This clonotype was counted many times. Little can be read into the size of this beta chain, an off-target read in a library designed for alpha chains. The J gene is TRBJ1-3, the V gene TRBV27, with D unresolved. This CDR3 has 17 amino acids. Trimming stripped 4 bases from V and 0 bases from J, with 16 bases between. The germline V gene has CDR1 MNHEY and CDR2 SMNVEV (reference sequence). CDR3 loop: CASSYPVDRRSGNTIYF. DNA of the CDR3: TGTGCCAGCAGTTACCCCGTGGACCGCCGCTCTGGAAACACCATATATTTT.

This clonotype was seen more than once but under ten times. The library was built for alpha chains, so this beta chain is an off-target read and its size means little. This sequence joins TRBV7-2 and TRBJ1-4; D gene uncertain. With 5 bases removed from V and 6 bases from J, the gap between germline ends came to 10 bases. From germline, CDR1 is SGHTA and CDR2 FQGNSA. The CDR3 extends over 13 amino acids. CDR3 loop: CASSPKGDEKLFF. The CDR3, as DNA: TGTGCCAGCAGCCCTAAAGGCGATGAAAAACTGTTTTTT.

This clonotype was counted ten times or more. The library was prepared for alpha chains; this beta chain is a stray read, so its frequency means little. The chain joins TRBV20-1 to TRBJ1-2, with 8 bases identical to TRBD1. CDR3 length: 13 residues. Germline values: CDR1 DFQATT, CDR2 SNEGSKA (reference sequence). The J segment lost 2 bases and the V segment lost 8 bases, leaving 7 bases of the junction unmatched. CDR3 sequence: CSIRDRKNYGYTF. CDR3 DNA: TGCAGTATCCGGGACAGGAAAAACTATGGCTACACCTTC.

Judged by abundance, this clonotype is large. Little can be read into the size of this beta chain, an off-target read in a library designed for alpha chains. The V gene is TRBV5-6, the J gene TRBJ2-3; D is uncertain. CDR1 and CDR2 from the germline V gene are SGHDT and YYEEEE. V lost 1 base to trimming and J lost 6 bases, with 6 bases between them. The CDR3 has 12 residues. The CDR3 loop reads CASSLFRDTQYF. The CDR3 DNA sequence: TGTGCCAGCAGCTTGTTCCGGGATACGCAGTATTTT.

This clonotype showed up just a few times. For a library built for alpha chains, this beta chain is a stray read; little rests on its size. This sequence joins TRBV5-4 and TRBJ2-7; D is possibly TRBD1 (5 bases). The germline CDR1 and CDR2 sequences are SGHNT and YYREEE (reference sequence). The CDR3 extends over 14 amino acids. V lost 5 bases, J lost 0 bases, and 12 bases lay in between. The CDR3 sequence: CASRQDASSYEQYF. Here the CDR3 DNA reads TGTGCCAGCAGACAGGACGCGAGCTCCTACGAGCAGTACTTC.

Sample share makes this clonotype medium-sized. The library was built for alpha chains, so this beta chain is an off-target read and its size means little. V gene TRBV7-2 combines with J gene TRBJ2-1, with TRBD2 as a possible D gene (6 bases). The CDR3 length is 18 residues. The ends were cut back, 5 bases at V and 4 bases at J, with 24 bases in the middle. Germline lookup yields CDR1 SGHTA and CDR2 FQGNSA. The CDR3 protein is CASSPDSYFGGLYNEQFF. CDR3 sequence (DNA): TGTGCCAGCAGCCCTGACAGTTATTTCGGGGGACTTTACAATGAGCAGTTCTTC.

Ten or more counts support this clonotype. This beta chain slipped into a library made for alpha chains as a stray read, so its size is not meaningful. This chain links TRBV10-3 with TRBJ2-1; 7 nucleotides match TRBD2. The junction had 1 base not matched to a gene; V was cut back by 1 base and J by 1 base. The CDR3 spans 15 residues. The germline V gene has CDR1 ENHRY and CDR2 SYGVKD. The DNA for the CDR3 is TGTGCCATCAGTGAGTGGGGGGGTTCCTACAATGAGCAGTTCTTC. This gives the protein CAISEWGGSYNEQFF.

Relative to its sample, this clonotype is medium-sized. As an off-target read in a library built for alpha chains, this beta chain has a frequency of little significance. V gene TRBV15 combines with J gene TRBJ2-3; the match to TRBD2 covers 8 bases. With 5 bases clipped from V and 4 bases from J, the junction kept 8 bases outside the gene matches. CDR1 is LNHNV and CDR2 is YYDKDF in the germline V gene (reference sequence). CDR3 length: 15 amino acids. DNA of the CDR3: TGTGCCACCAGCGAAGGTAGCGGGGACGCAGATACGCAGTATTTT. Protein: CATSEGSGDADTQYF.

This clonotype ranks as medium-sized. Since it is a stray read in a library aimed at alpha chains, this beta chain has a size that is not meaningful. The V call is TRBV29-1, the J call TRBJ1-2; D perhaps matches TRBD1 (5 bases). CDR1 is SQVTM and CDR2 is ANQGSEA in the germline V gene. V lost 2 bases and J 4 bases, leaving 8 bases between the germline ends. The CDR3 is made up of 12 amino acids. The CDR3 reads CSVELGGYGYTF. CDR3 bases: TGCAGCGTTGAATTGGGGGGCTATGGCTACACCTTC. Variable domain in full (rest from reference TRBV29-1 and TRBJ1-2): SAVISQKPSRDICQRGTSLTIQCQVDSQVTMMFWYRQQPGQSLTLIATANQGSEATYESGFVIDKFPISRPNLTFSTLTVSNMSPEDSSIYLCSVELGGYGYTFGSGTRLTVV.

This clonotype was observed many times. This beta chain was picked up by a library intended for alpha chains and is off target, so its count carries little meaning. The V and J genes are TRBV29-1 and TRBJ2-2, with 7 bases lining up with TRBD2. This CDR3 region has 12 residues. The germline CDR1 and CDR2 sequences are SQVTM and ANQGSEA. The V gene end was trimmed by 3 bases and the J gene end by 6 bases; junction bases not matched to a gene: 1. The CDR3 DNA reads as TGCAGCGTTGAGGGGAGGGCCGGGGAGCTGTTTTTT. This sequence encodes CSVEGRAGELFF.

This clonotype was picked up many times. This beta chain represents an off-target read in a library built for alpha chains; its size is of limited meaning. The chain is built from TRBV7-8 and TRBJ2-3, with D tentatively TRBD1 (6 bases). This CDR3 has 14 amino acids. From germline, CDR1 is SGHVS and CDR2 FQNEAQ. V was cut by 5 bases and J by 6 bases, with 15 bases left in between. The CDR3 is CASSPDSQPDTQYF. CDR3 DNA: TGTGCCAGCAGCCCGGACAGCCAGCCCGATACGCAGTATTTT.